This entry describes one TCR beta chain. This clonotype was seen repeatedly, ten times or more. Which antigen it targets is not known. One base away there is no much larger clone; base qualities are not given. From the germline V gene (reference sequence), CDR1 is GTSNPN and CDR2 is SVGIG. The CDR3 runs 15 residues from the cysteine to the phenylalanine. Only the CDR3 region is kept as DNA, spanning 45 bases read in frame from base 1. The junction carries 16 bases between V and J, which are trimmed by 2 bases and 5 bases respectively. The sample's time point, from its label and the paper: after trial treatment. The treatment or condition label corresponds to: LDRT plus nivolumab, ipilimumab, low-dose cyclophosphamide and aspirin (RACIN trial). Donors were enrolled in RACIN, a single-arm phase I dose-escalation trial in which nivolumab, ipilimumab, aspirin, low-dose cyclophosphamide and low-dose radiotherapy were combined. Patients were eligible if they had advanced solid tumors that were TIL-negative.

The record originates from a study of low-dose radiotherapy and immunotherapy resistance in tumors (dated by TCRdb to 2022 to 2024). About the study as a whole: In Cohort 1, 0.5 Gy per fraction was delivered every 2 weeks, and a total PTV dose of 6.5 Gy was prescribed. Starting on cycle 1 day 1, patients took 300 mg of aspirin by mouth once daily for four cycles. Patients in Cohort 2 were given 1 Gy per fraction every two weeks, for a total of 13 Gy across 26 weeks. No randomization into treatment groups was done for the people taking part in the trial. Eight patients were included in the translational analysis, namely three from the first dose cohort plus the first five from the second dose cohort. Patients were given nivolumab as a 240 mg flat dose every two weeks and ipilimumab at 1 mg/kg every six weeks, with both drugs delivered intravenously. Cyclophosphamide 200 mg/m2 was given intravenously every two weeks, one day before each radiation and immunotherapy administration.

TCRdb lists the instrument as Illumina HiSeq 2500. Superscript III and a set of TRAV- and TRBV-specific primers were used to synthesize first-strand cDNA, so that both TCRalpha and TCRbeta chains were covered. TCRs were amplified with Phusion for roughly 20 PCR cycles, with a constant-region primer paired with the adapter attached to the V primers. The MessageAmp II aRNA Amplification Kit was used to amplify the isolated mRNA, with in vitro transcription run for 15 to 20 hours at 37 degrees C. The Dynabeads mRNA DIRECT Purification Kit was used to isolate the mRNA for TCR sequencing. Indexed Illumina adapters were added in a second Phusion PCR of about 26 cycles, and the PCR products were purified with AMPure XP beads. From the authors' description of their analysis: Custom Perl scripts were used to pool TCR sequences that encoded the same protein, to remove out-of-frame sequences, and to calculate the abundance of each clonotype. Any TCR sequence backed by just one read was left out of the analysis. The metrics used to describe the repertoires included Shannon entropy, Gini index, clonality, richness, and the frequency of TCRs shared between repertoires. TCRdb applied fastp at Q25 and MiXCR to the public reads, then kept only in-frame beta chains. Each entry is one CDR3 protein sequence, shown with its most common DNA and genes. TCRdb's processing, not the study's, gives the V and J calls here. For this sample the table gives about 80,000 distinct CDR3 sequences, of which about 17% were detected only once. The ten most abundant clones make up 1.4% to 1.5% of the sample.

This chain joins TRBV30 to TRBJ2-1, with the D segment possibly TRBD1 or TRBD2, each aligning over 6 bases. The source material was PBMCs, sampled after low-dose radiotherapy plus immunotherapy. This sequence was found in a male donor with prostate cancer. CDR3 protein: CAWSQTGGGHNEQFF. The nucleotides are TGTGCCTGGAGTCAAACCGGGGGCGGACACAATGAGCAGTTCTTC.